The sequence of this T cell receptor (beta chain) was determined in a study of cytomegalovirus exposure and HLA in healthy donors. Regarding the study as a whole: Common viral pathogens seemed, in a later analysis, to connect with several of the most significant clusters.

Primers included in the PCR were 60 Vbeta and 13 Jbeta primers. Authors' data handling: Later, roughly 80 million unique TCR beta chains were counted in an analysis, and some 9.9 million of them were shared. Method: immunoSEQ multiplex PCR; TCRdb's copy keeps in-frame clones and lacks some. V and J calls and clone size are copied from that table; D and trimming were computed from the DNA. Counted here are roughly 180,000 clones, 78% occurring once; the ten biggest clones make up roughly 2.7%. Healthy individuals who donated bone marrow served as the donors. Regarding this clone: Its target is unknown.

Sequenced input: PBMCs. This TCR came from a female donor in good health and CMV-seronegative.

The CDR3 loop reads CASSLAGLAGEQYF. Written as DNA, the CDR3 is TGTGCCAGCAGCTTGGCCGGGCTAGCGGGGGAGCAGTACTTC. The chain is built from TRBV5-6 and TRBJ2-7, with 9 bases fitting TRBD2. This CDR3 region has 14 residues. V lost 0 bases to trimming and J lost 7 bases; unmatched junction nucleotides: 5. Germline V gene data show CDR1 as SGHDT and CDR2 as YYEEEE.